This TCR beta chain was recovered during a study of cytomegalovirus exposure and HLA in healthy donors. CDR1 is GTSNPN, CDR2 SVGIG, per germline (reference sequence). V lost 2 bases to trimming and J lost 2 bases, with 10 bases between them. The CDR3 is 14 residues long. As concerns this clone: Its antigen remains unknown.

Findings of the study overall: Reportedly, cytomegalovirus status was diagnosed with high sensitivity and specificity. Association with HLA alleles at 0.05 false discovery rate was found for some 18,000 TCR beta sequences in a later analysis. Investigators reported over 150 TCR beta chains as tied to cytomegalovirus.

The PCR used 60 Vbeta and 13 Jbeta primers. Assay used: immunoSEQ multiplex PCR; TCRdb lists only in-frame clones, some missing. The sample has approximately 160,000 clones, more than 65% seen once. At the time of sampling, donors were nominally healthy, though unrecorded immune exposures were likely. The rearrangement uses TRBV30 and TRBJ2-1, with D perhaps matching TRBD1 (6 bases). Sequencing was performed on PBMCs. The source is a woman in her 30s in good health and CMV-seronegative. CDR3 amino acids: CAWSRGSTYNEQFF. CDR3 nucleotide sequence: TGTGCCTGGAGTAGGGGGTCCACCTACAATGAGCAGTTCTTC.